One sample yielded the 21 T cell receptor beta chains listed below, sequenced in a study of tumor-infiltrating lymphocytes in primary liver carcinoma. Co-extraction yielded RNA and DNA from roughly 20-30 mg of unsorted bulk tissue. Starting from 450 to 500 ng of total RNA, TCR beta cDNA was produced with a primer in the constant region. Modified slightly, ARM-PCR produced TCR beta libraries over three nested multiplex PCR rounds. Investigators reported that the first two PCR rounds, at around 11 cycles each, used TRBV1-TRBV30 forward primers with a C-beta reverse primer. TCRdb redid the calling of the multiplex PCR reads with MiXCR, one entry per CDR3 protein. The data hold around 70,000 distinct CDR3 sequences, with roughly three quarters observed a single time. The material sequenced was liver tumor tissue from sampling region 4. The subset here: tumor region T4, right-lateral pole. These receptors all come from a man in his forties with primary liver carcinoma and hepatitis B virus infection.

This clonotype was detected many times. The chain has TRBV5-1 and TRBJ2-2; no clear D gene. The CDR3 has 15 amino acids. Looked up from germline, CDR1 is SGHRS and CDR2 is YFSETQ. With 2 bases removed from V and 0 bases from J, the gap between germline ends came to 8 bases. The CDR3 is CASSFRTTNTGELFF. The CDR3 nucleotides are TGCGCCAGCAGCTTCAGGACCACGAACACCGGGGAGCTGTTTTTT. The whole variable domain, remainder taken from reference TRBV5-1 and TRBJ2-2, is KAGVTQTPRYLIKTRGQQVTLSCSPISGHRSVSWYQQTPGQGLQFLFEYFSETQRNKGNFPGRFSGRQFSNSRSEMNVSTLELGDSALYLCASSFRTTNTGELFFGEGSRLTVL.

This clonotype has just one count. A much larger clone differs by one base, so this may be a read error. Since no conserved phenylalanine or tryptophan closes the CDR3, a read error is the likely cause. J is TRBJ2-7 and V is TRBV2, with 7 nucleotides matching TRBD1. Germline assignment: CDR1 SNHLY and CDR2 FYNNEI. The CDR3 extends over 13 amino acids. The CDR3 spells CASAGTVHYEQYS. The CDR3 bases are TGTGCGAGCGCCGGGACAGTTCACTACGAGCAGTACTCC.

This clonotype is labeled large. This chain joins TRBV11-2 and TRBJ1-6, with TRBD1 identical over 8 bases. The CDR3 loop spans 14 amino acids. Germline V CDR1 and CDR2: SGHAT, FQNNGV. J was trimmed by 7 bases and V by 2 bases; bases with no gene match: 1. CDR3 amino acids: CASSLQGANSPLHF. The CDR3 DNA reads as TGTGCCAGCAGCTTACAGGGGGCGAATTCACCCCTCCACTTT.

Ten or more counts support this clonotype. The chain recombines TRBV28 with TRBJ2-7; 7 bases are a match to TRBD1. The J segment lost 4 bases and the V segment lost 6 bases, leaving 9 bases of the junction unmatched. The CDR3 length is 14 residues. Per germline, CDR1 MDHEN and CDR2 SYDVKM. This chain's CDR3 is CASRLSVTGYEQYF. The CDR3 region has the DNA TGTGCCAGCAGACTAAGCGTGACAGGGTACGAGCAGTACTTC.

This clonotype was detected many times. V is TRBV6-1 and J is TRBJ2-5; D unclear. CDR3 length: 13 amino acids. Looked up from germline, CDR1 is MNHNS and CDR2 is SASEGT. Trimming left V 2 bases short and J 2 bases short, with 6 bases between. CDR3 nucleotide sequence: TGTGCCAGCAGTGAACGGACGCAAGAGACCCAGTACTTC. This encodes CASSERTQETQYF.

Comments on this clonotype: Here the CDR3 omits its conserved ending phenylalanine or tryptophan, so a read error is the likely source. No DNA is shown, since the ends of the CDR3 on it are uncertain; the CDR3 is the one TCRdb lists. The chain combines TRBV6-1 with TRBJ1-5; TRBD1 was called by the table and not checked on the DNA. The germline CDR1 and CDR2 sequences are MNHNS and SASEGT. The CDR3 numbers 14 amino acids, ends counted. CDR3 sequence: CATQGQWLNQPQLL.

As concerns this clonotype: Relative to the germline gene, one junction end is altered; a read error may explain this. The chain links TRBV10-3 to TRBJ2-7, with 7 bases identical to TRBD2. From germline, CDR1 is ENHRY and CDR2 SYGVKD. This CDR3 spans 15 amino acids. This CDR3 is CATSDLPGLDYEQYF. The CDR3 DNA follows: TGTGCCACCAGTGACCTCCCAGGACTAGACTACGAGCAGTACTTC.

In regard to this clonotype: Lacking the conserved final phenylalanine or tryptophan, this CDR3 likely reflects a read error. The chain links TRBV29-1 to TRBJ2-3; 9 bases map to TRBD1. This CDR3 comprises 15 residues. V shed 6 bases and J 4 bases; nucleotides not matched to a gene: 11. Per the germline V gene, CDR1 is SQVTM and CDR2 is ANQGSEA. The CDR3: CSVEPPGQGPDTQYL. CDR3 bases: TGCAGCGTAGAACCTCCGGGACAGGGCCCAGATACGCAGTATCTT.

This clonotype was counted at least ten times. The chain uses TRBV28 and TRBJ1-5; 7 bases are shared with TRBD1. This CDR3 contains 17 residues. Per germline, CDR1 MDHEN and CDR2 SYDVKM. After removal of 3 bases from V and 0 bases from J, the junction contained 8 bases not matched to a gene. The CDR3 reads CASSFADRLYSNQPQHF. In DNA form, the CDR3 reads TGTGCCAGCAGTTTTGCGGACAGGCTTTATAGCAATCAGCCCCAGCATTTT.

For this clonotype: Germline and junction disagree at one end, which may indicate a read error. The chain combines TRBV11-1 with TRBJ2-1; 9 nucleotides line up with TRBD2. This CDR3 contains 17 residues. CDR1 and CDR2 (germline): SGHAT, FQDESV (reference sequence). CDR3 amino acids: CTSSLGGLARSYNEQLF. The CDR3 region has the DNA TGTACCAGCAGCTTAGGGGGACTAGCTCGCTCCTACAATGAGCAGCTCTTC.

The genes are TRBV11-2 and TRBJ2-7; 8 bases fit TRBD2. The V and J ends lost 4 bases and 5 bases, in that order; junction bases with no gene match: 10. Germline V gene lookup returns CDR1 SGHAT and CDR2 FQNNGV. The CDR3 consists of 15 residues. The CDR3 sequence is CASSSPGLGIHEQYF. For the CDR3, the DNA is TGTGCCAGCAGCTCGCCGGGACTAGGGATCCACGAGCAGTACTTC.

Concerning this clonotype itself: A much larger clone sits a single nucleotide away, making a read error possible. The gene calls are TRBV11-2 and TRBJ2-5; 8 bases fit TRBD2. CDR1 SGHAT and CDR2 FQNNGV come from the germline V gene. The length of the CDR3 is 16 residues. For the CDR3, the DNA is TGTGCCAGCAGCCAAACTCCTGGCGGGGGGAAAGAGTCCCAGTACTTC. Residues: CASSQTPGGGKESQYF.

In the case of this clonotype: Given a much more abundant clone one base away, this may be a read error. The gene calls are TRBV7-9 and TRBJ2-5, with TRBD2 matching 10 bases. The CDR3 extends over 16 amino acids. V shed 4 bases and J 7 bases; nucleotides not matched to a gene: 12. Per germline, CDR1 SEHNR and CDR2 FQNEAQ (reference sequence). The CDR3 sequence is CASSSPASGSTRTQYF. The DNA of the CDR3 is TGTGCCAGCAGCTCACCCGCTAGCGGGAGTACGAGGACCCAGTACTTC.

CDR3 DNA sequence: TGTGCCAGTAGCCCCGAGGGGGGAGCTTTAAACTATGGCTACACCTTC. Translating gives CASSPEGGALNYGYTF. The V call is TRBV5-4, the J call TRBJ1-2; tentative D call: TRBD1 (6 bases). Germline V gives CDR1 SGHNT, CDR2 YYREEE (reference sequence). The CDR3 length is 16 residues. V was shortened by 8 bases and J by 2 bases, with 22 bases between the two germline ends.

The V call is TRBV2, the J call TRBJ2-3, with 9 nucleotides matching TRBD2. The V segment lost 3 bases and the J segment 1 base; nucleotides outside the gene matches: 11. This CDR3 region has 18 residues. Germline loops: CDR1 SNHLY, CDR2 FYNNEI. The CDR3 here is CASSERREGHFGTDTQYF. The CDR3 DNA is TGTGCCAGCAGTGAGAGGCGGGAGGGCCATTTTGGCACAGATACGCAGTATTTT.

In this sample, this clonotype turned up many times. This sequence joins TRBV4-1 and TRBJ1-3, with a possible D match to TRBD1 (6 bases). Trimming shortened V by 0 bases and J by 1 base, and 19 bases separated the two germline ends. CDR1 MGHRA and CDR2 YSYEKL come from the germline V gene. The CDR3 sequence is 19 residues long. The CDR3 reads CASSQDLWEGGRSGNTIYF. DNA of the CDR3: TGCGCCAGCAGCCAAGATCTCTGGGAAGGGGGGAGGTCTGGAAACACCATATATTTT.

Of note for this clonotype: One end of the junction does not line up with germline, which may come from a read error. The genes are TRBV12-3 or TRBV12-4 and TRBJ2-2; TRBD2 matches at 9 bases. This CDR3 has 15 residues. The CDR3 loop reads CASSRTSVNTGGLFF. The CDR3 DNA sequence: TGTGCCAGCAGTCGGACTAGCGTGAACACCGGGGGGCTGTTTTTT.

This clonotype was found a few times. As DNA, the CDR3 is TGTGCCATCAGTGCAGCGGGAGGGCTGGATACGCAGTATTTT. This codes for CAISAAGGLDTQYF. The V call is TRBV10-3, the J call TRBJ2-3; TRBD2 matches 10 bases. Trimming at V came to 4 bases and at J to 6 bases, leaving 4 bases not matched to a gene. Per the germline V gene, CDR1 is ENHRY and CDR2 is SYGVKD. The CDR3 has 14 amino acids.

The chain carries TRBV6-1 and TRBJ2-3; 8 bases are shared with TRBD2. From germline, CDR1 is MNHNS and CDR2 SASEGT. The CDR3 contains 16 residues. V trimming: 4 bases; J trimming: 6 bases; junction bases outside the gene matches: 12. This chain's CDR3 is CASSVALAGKADTQYF. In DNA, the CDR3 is TGTGCCAGCAGTGTGGCCCTAGCGGGTAAGGCGGATACGCAGTATTTT.

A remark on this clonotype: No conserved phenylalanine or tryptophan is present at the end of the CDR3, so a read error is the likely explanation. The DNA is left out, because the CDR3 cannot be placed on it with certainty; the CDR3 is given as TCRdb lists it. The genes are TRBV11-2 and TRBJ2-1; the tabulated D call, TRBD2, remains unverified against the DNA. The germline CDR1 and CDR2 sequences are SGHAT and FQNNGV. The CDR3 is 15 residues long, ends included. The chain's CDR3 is CASSDLLAGYNEQLI.

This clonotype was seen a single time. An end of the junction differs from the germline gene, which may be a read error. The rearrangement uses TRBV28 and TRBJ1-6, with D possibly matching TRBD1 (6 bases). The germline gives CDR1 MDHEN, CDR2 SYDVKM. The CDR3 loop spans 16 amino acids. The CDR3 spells CASRLRTGGIDSPFHF. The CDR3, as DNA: TGTGCCAGCAGGCTCCGGACGGGGGGCATAGATTCACCCTTCCACTTT.